This T cell receptor (beta chain) was sequenced for a study of T cell responses to AZD1222 COVID-19 vaccine. Study-level information: Timing groups of about 4 and about 12 weeks for second doses were pooled.

On this clone itself: Its specificity is unknown. An end of the junction differs from the germline gene, which may be a read error.

Only in-frame clones appear in the TCRdb table, and some are missing; sequencing was by immunoSEQ multiplex PCR. The table has about 260,000 clones, over 90% seen once. Whole-study findings and limits: Possibly, clonal diversity was underestimated; donors were largely white British and included more females. The span of vaccine-associated CD4 TCRs extended across spike, with dominance at 160-218 and 743-854.

This CDR3 has 11 residues. The germline V gene has CDR1 SSHAT and CDR2 FNYEAQ (reference sequence). The source was peripheral blood, collected on day 0 of AZD1222 vaccination. This rearrangement joins TRBV7-7 to TRBJ2-1; 8 bases match TRBD2. The sequence was collected from an adult in good health. CDR3 coding DNA: TGTGCTAGCAGCCCGGGACTAGGACGGTTCTTC. This codes for CASSPGLGRFF. The full variable domain, with the rest looked up from reference TRBV7-7 and TRBJ2-1, is GAGVSQSPRYKVTKRGQDVTLRCDPISSHATLYWYQQALGQGPEFLTYFNYEAQPDKSGLPSDRFSAERPEGSISTLTIQRTEQRDSAMYRCASSPGLGRFFGPGTRLTVL.